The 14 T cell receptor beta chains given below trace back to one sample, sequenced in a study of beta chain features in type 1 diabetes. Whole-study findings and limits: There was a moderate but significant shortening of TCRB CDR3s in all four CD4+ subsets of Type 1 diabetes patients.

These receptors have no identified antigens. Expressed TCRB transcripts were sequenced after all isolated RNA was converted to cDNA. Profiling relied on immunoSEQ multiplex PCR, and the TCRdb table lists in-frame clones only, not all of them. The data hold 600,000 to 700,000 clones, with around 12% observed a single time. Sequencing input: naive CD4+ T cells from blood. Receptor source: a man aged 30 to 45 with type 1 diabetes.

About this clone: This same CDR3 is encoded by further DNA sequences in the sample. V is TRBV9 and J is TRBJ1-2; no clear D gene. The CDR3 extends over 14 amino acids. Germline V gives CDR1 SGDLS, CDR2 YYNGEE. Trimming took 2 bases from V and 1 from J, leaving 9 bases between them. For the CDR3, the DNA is TGTGCCAGCAGCGTTGGCAGCGGTAACTATGGCTACACCTTC. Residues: CASSVGSGNYGYTF.

The CDR3 DNA reads TGTGCCAGCAGCCCCGCCGGTGGAAACACCATATATTTT. Protein: CASSPAGGNTIYF. The gene calls are TRBV11-2 and TRBJ1-3; D is uncertain. The CDR3 covers 13 residues. CDR1 SGHAT and CDR2 FQNNGV come from the germline V gene. With 5 bases removed from V and 3 bases from J, the gap between germline ends came to 8 bases.

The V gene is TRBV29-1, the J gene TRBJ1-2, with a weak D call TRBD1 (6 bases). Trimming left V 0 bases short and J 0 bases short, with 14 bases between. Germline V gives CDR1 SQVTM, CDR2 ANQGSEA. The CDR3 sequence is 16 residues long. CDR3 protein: CSVEDFGQLANYGYTF. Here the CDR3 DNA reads TGCAGCGTTGAAGACTTTGGACAGCTGGCTAACTATGGCTACACCTTC.

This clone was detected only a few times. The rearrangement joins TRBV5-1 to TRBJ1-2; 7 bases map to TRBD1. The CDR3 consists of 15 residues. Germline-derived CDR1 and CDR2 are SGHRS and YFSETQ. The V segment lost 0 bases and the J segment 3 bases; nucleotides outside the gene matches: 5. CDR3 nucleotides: TGCGCCAGCAGCTTGGTCGCCCAGGGGGACTATGGCTACACCTTC. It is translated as CASSLVAQGDYGYTF. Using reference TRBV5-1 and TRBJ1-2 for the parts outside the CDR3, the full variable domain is KAGVTQTPRYLIKTRGQQVTLSCSPISGHRSVSWYQQTPGQGLQFLFEYFSETQRNKGNFPGRFSGRQFSNSRSEMNVSTLELGDSALYLCASSLVAQGDYGYTFGSGTRLTVV.

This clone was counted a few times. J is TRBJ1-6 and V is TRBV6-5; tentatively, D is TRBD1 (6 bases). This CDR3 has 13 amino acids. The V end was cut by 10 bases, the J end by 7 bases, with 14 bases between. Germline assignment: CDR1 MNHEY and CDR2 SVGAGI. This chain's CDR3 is CATHRDGNSPLHF. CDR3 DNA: TGTGCCACCCACAGGGACGGCAATTCACCCCTCCACTTT.

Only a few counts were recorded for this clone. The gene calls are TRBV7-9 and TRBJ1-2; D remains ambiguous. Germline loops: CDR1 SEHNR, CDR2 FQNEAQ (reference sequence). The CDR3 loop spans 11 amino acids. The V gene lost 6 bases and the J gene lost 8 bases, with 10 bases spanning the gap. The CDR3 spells CASSPTWGYTF. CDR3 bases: TGTGCCAGCAGTCCGACGTGGGGCTACACCTTC.

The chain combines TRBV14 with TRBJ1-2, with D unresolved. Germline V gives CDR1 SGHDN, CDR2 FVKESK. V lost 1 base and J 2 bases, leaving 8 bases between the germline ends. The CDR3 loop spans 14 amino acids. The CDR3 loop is CASSQGTDNYGYTF. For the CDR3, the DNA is TGTGCCAGCAGCCAAGGGACTGACAACTATGGCTACACCTTC.

The CDR3 loop reads CASSPRGPPSGNTIYF. Here the CDR3 DNA reads TGTGCCAGCTCACCACGGGGGCCTCCCTCTGGAAACACCATATATTTT. The V call is TRBV18, the J call TRBJ1-3; D might be TRBD1 (6 bases). Germline loops: CDR1 KGHSH, CDR2 LQKENI. V was cut by 1 base and J by 0 bases, with 10 bases left in between. The CDR3 spans 16 residues.

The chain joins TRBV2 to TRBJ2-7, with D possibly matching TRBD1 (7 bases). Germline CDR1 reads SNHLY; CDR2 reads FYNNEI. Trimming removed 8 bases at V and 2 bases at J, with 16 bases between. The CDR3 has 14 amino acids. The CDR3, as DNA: TGTGCCAGCGGGTATGGCGGGACAGCCTACGAGCAGTACTTC. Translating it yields CASGYGGTAYEQYF. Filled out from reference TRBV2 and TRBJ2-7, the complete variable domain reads EPEVTQTPSHQVTQMGQEVILRCVPISNHLYFYWYRQILGQKVEFLVSFYNNEISEKSEIFDDQFSVERPDGSNFTLKIRSTKLEDSAMYFCASGYGGTAYEQYFGPGTRLTVT.

CDR3 nucleotide sequence: TGTGCCATTCGCGGGCAGAACACTGAAGCTTTCTTT. Translated: CAIRGQNTEAFF. The rearrangement uses TRBV10-3 and TRBJ1-1; D is uncertain. Germline V lookup: CDR1 ENHRY, CDR2 SYGVKD. The CDR3 spans 12 residues. Trimming pared 9 bases from V and 1 base from J, leaving 9 bases between.

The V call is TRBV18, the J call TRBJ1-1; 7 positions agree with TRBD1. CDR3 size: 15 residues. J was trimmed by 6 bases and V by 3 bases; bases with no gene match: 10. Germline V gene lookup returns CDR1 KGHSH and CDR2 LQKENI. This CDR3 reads CASSPTTGSGSEAFF. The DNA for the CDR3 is TGTGCCAGCTCACCGACGACAGGGTCGGGGTCTGAAGCTTTCTTT.

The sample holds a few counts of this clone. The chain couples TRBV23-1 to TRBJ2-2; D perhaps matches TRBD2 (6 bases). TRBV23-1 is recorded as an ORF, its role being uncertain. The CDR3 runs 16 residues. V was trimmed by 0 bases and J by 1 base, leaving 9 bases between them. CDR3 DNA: TGCGCCAGCAGTCAATCGGGAGGCGTGAACACCGGGGAGCTGTTTTTT. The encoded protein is CASSQSGGVNTGELFF.

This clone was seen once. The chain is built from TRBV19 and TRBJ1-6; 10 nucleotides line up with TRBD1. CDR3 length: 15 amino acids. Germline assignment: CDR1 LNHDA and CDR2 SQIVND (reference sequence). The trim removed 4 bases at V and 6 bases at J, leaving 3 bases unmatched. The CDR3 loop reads CASSTGDRGNSPLHF. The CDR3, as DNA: TGTGCCAGTAGTACCGGGGACAGGGGTAATTCACCCCTCCACTTT.

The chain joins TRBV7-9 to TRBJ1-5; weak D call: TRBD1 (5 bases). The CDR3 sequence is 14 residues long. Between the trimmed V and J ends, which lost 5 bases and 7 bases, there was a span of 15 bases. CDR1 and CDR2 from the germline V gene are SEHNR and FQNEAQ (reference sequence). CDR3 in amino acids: CASSGGPRNQPQHF. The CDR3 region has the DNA TGTGCCAGCAGCGGGGGACCGCGTAACCAGCCCCAGCATTTT.